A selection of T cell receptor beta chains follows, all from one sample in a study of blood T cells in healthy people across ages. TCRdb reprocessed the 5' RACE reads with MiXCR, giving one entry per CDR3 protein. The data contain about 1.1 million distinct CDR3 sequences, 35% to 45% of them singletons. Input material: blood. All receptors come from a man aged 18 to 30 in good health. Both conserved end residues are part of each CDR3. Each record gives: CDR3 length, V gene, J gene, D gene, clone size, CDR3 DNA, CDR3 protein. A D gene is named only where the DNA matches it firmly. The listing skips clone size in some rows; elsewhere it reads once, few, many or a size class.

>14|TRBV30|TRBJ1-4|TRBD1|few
TGTGCCTGGACAGGGGGGCTATATAATGAAAAACTGTTTTTT
CAWTGGLYNEKLFF
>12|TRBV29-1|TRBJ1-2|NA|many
TGCAGCGTTGACAGGCGCAGCTATGGCTACACCTTC
CSVDRRSYGYTF
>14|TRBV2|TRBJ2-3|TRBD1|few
TGTGCCAGCAGCGTGGACAGGCCCACAGATACGCAGTATTTT
CASSVDRPTDTQYF
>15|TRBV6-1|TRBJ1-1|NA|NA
TGTGCCAGCAGTGCCCGCTCGGACAGGAACACTGAAGCTTTCTTT
CASSARSDRNTEAFF
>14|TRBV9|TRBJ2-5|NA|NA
TGTGCCAGCAGCATAGGGACCCTTCAGGATGAGCAGTACTTC
CASSIGTLQDEQYF
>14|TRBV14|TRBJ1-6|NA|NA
TGTGCCAGCAGCCTTCAGACCGAAAATTCACCCCTCCACTTT
CASSLQTENSPLHF
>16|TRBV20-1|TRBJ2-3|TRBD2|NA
TGCAGTGCTAGCGCGACTAGCGGCTCGAGCACAGATACGCAGTATTTT
CSASATSGSSTDTQYF
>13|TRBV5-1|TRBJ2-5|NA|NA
TGCGCCAGCACGGGACTGGCACAAGAGACCCAGTACTTC
CASTGLAQETQYF
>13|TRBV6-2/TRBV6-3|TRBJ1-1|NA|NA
TGTGCCAGCAGTTACGGGTTAACCACTGAAGCTTTCTTT
CASSYGLTTEAFF
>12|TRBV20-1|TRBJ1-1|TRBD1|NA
TGCAGTGCTAGAGCAGGGGGGACTGAAGCTTTCTTT
CSARAGGTEAFF
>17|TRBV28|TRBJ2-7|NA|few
TGTGCCAGCAGTCAGGTTTCGGGGACCCCACGGACCTACGAGCAGTACTTC
CASSQVSGTPRTYEQYF
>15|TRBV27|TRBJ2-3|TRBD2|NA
TGTGCCAGCAGATATACCGGGACTACCCAGGATACGCAGTATTTT
CASRYTGTTQDTQYF
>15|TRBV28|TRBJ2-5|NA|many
TGTGCCAGCAGTCCTCCAATCGGCGGTGAAGAGACCCAGTACTTC
CASSPPIGGEETQYF
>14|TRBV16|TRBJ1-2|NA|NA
TGTGCCAGCAGCCAATCTGGCGTTAACTATGGCTACACCTTC
CASSQSGVNYGYTF
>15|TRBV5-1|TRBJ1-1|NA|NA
TGCGCCAGCAGCTCCCGATTCGGACAGAACACTGAAGCTTTCTTT
CASSSRFGQNTEAFF
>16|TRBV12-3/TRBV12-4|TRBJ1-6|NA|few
TGTGCCAGCAGTTTCCACAGGACCGGTTTTCATTCACCCCTCCACTTT
CASSFHRTGFHSPLHF
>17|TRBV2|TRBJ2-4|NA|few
TGTGCCAGCAGTGAAGCCTTAACAGGGGGGGGCAAAAACATTCAGTACTTC
CASSEALTGGGKNIQYF
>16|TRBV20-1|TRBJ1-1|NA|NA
TGCAGTGCTAGGACCGGAATGGAGCTCATGAACACTGAAGCTTTCTTT
CSARTGMELMNTEAFF
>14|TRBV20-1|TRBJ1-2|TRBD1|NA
TGCAGTGCTACTGAGGGGGCGGGTAACTATGGCTACACCTTC
CSATEGAGNYGYTF
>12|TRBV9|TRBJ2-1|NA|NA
TGTGCCAGCAGCGCCGGGGACAATGAGCAGTTCTTC
CASSAGDNEQFF
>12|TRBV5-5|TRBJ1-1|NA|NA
TGTGCCAGCAGCTCCCCCCCGGGTGGAGCTTTCTTT
CASSSPPGGAFF
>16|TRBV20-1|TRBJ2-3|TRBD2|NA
TGCAGTGCTAGAGATACCGGGGGGGTCTACACAGATACGCAGTATTTT
CSARDTGGVYTDTQYF
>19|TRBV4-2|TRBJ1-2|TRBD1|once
TGTGCCAGCAGCGAAACAGTAGGATGGGGGACAGGGGGACACTATAGCTACACCTTC
CASSETVGWGTGGHYSYTF
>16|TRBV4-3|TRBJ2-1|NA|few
TGCGCCAGCAGCCAAGGTCGGGGACATAACTACAATGAGCAGTTCTTC
CASSQGRGHNYNEQFF
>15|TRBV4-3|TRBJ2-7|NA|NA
TGCGCCAGCAGCCAAGAATCCCTCCCTAGTTACGAGCAGTACTTC
CASSQESLPSYEQYF
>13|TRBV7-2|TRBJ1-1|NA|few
TGTGCCAGCAACCCCAGCGGGAGCACTGAAGCTTTCTTT
CASNPSGSTEAFF
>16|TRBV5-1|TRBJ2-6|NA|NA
TGCGCCAGCAGCTTGGTAATGGGCTTTGGGGCCAACGTCCTGACTTTC
CASSLVMGFGANVLTF
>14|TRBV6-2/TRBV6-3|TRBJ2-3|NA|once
TGTGCCAGCGGTCTGGGGGCGCGCGCAGATACGCAGTATTTT
CASGLGARADTQYF
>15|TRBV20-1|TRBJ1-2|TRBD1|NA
TGCAGTGCCTCGGACAGGGAGCGGTCTAACTATGGCTACACCTTC
CSASDRERSNYGYTF
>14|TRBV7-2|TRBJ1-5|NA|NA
TGTGCCAGCAGCTCCGACAGCCCCAATCAGCCCCAGCATTTT
CASSSDSPNQPQHF
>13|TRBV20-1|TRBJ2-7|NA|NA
TGCAGTACTACCCGGGACGGGAAGAGCGAGCAGTACTTC
CSTTRDGKSEQYF
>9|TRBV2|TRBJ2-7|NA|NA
TGTGCCATCCGACCCGAGCAGTACTTC
CAIRPEQYF
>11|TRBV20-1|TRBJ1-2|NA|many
TGCAGTGCTAATGAGGGCTATGGCTACACCTTC
CSANEGYGYTF